This T cell receptor beta chain originates from a study of T cells in Graves' hyperthyroidism and ophthalmopathy. Study-wide context: Peripheral blood was taken when the disease was first diagnosed, before any treatment began.

Trimming removed 5 bases at V and 5 bases at J, with 25 bases between. CDR1 SGHVS and CDR2 FQNEAQ come from the germline V gene. The CDR3 extends over 18 amino acids. Study-level results: Model-based prediction identified ophthalmopathy a median 6.5 months prior to its onset.

This clonotype came up a few times. Its antigen is unknown. Template material for amplifying TCR beta CDR3 regions consisted of RNA transcripts. A first-round RT-PCR of the TCR CDR3 used the HTBI primer set. TCRdb independently ran MiXCR on the multiplex PCR reads; one entry per CDR3 protein. In the table there are 250,000 to 300,000 distinct CDR3 sequences, 12% to 15% of which are singletons. This chain connects TRBV7-8 to TRBJ1-5; possible D gene TRBD1, 6 bases. The sequence was collected from a woman between 45 and 60 years old with Graves' hyperthyroidism that later progressed to Graves' ophthalmopathy. The sample was blood. CDR3 in amino acids: CASSRNLGGVGIHQPQHF. DNA of the CDR3: TGTGCCAGCAGCCGAAACCTAGGGGGGGTGGGTATACATCAGCCCCAGCATTTT.